This T cell receptor beta chain was observed in a study of CD8 T cells in ankylosing spondylitis. General study findings and limits: Made up of 7 to 9 highly homologous variants, a TCR beta motif appeared characteristic of ankylosing spondylitis blood.

Via MiXCR, TCRdb re-called the 5' RACE reads, giving one row per CDR3 protein. The sample consists of some 800,000 distinct CDR3 sequences, 10% to 15% of them appearing once. There are a few counts of this clonotype. Its antigen remains unidentified. Trimming removed 6 bases from V and 7 bases from J; junction bases left unmatched: 12. CDR3 length: 14 residues. CDR1 SQVTM and CDR2 ANQGSEA come from the germline V gene. This rearrangement joins TRBV29-1 to TRBJ2-1; the match to TRBD1 covers 7 bases. Sequencing was done on a sample of blood, either unsorted or a sorted T cell fraction (not recorded which). The receptor was isolated from a male donor with ankylosing spondylitis. The CDR3 protein is CSVPRGRSWNEQFF. For the CDR3, the DNA is TGCAGCGTCCCTAGGGGGCGATCGTGGAATGAGCAGTTCTTC.